This T cell receptor beta chain was obtained from a study of blood T cell repertoires in COVID-19. On the study more broadly: COVID-19 samples, acute and convalescent, were from the United States, Italy and Spain. The cDNA or gDNA used as material had been derived from T cells, B-cell-depleted T cells, or PBMCs.

This clone appeared a single time. V shed 4 bases, J shed 13 bases, and the junction held 14 bases outside the gene matches. This CDR3 is 14 amino acids long. CDR1 is KGHDR and CDR2 is SFDVKD in the germline V gene. Per the original methods: Estimates of nucleated cell counts were drawn from the amplification of reference gene primers. Here immunoSEQ multiplex PCR was the method, and the copy in TCRdb shows in-frame clones only, minus some. V and J calls plus clone size are reproduced from that table; the DNA served to infer D and trimming. The sample lists over 150,000 clones; roughly 84% were seen once.

The chain uses TRBV24-1 and TRBJ1-1, with TRBD1 matching over 7 bases. Sequenced sample: peripheral blood. The sequence derives from a man in his forties with acute or convalescent COVID-19. As DNA, the CDR3 is TGTGCCACCAGTGAATCCGGGACAGAGAGGCCCAGTTTCTTT. Translated: CATSESGTERPSFF.